These 25 T cell receptor beta chains were sequenced from one sample in a study of blood T cell repertoires in COVID-19. Here immunoSEQ multiplex PCR was the method, and the copy in TCRdb shows in-frame clones only, minus some. The sample has about 190,000 clones; 80% are singletons. Sequencing was done on a sample of peripheral blood. The receptor set was obtained from a man between 60 and 70 years old with acute or convalescent COVID-19.

A few counts support this clone. The rearrangement joins TRBV7-9 to TRBJ1-1, with 8 bases identical to TRBD1. Looked up from germline, CDR1 is SEHNR and CDR2 is FQNEAQ (reference sequence). The CDR3 is made up of 14 amino acids. Losses at the gene ends were 5 bases for V and 5 bases for J; bases not matched to a gene: 7. CDR3 protein: CASSLRTGTTEAFF. CDR3 nucleotide sequence: TGTGCCAGCAGCCTACGGACAGGGACTACTGAAGCTTTCTTT. Combining the CDR3 with reference TRBV7-9 and TRBJ1-1 gives the whole variable domain DTGVSQNPRHKITKRGQNVTFRCDPISEHNRLYWYRQTLGQGPEFLTYFQNEAQLEKSRLLSDRFSAERPKGSFSTLEIQRTEQGDSAMYLCASSLRTGTTEAFFGQGTRLTVV.

This clone showed up just a few times. The J gene is TRBJ1-5, the V gene TRBV19; weak D call: TRBD1 (6 bases). CDR1 and CDR2 (germline): LNHDA, SQIVND (reference sequence). The CDR3 consists of 13 residues. Trimming shortened V by 5 bases and J by 11 bases, and 16 bases separated the two germline ends. The CDR3 bases are TGTGCCAGTAGTGTACAGGGTAGGGGAGCCCAGCATTTT. It is translated as CASSVQGRGAQHF. Using reference TRBV19 and TRBJ1-5 for the parts outside the CDR3, the full variable domain is DGGITQSPKYLFRKEGQNVTLSCEQNLNHDAMYWYRQDPGQGLRLIYYSQIVNDFQKGDIAEGYSVSREKKESFPLTVTSAQKNPTAFYLCASSVQGRGAQHFGDGTRLSIL.

The chain employs TRBV5-6 and TRBJ1-2; TRBD1 matches 8 bases. Germline loops: CDR1 SGHDT, CDR2 YYEEEE. The CDR3 is 15 amino acids. Trimming removed 1 base from V and 5 bases from J; junction bases left unmatched: 7. The CDR3 nucleotides are TGTGCCAGCAGCTTGCTTGCAGGGGGCAGATATGGCTACACCTTC. Translation gives CASSLLAGGRYGYTF.

The chain recombines TRBV27 with TRBJ1-6; D perhaps matches TRBD1 (6 bases). Trimming left V 6 bases short and J 4 bases short, with 19 bases between. The germline V gene has CDR1 MNHEY and CDR2 SMNVEV (reference sequence). This CDR3 contains 17 residues. The CDR3 loop reads CASRRMGARTYNSPLHF. The CDR3 nucleotides read TGTGCCAGCAGAAGGATGGGGGCCCGTACTTATAATTCACCCCTCCACTTT.

The chain has TRBV7-9 and TRBJ2-1, with 8 bases matching TRBD2. CDR3 length equals 16 residues. V lost 5 bases and J lost 0; bases outside the gene matches: 6. Germline V gene sequence: CDR1 SEHNR, CDR2 FQNEAQ (reference sequence). CDR3 DNA sequence: TGTGCCAGCAGCCCTCATAGCGGGGTCTCCTACAATGAGCAGTTCTTC. Encoded protein: CASSPHSGVSYNEQFF.

The chain combines TRBV14 with TRBJ2-5; 7 nucleotides match TRBD2. The CDR3 covers 12 residues. Germline CDR1 and CDR2: SGHDN and FVKESK. V was pared by 6 bases and J by 7 bases, with 5 bases of the junction left unmatched. As DNA, the CDR3 is TGTGCCAGCAGTAGCGGGCGCGGGACCCAGTACTTC. Its translation: CASSSGRGTQYF.

The rearrangement uses TRBV6-5 and TRBJ2-3; D is possibly TRBD2 (5 bases). V shed 4 bases and J shed 3 bases, with 14 bases lying between them. The CDR3 covers 15 residues. Germline assignment: CDR1 MNHEY and CDR2 SVGAGI. DNA for the CDR3: TGTGCCAGCAGTTCCCCCCGGGGTCGGACAGATACGCAGTATTTT. The encoded protein is CASSSPRGRTDTQYF.

The chain combines TRBV4-3 with TRBJ1-5; 12 nucleotides align to TRBD1. Germline lookup yields CDR1 LGHNA and CDR2 YSLEER. Trimming cost V 2 bases and J 5 bases; bases outside gene matches: 4. This CDR3 has 16 residues. The CDR3 region is CASSQPGQGADQPQHF. The CDR3 nucleotides are TGCGCCAGCAGCCAACCGGGACAGGGGGCAGATCAGCCCCAGCATTTT.

The V gene is TRBV5-1, the J gene TRBJ2-6; D is ambiguous. V dropped 1 base and J dropped 0 bases, with 5 bases sitting between them. Germline lookup yields CDR1 SGHRS and CDR2 YFSETQ. The CDR3 covers 15 residues. CDR3 nucleotide sequence: TGCGCCAGCAGCTTGTTTAGCTCTGGGGCCAACGTCCTGACTTTC. Amino acid sequence: CASSLFSSGANVLTF.

This clone has just a few counts. This chain joins TRBV30 and TRBJ2-5; D may be TRBD2 (6 bases). Trimming took 2 bases from V and 2 from J, leaving 9 bases between them. Germline CDR1 and CDR2: GTSNPN and SVGIG (reference sequence). The CDR3 covers 13 residues. The CDR3 DNA sequence: TGTGCCTGGAGTCGGGGGAAACAAGAGACCCAGTACTTC. Amino acids: CAWSRGKQETQYF.

The gene calls are TRBV12-3 or TRBV12-4 and TRBJ2-7; D possibly corresponds to TRBD2 (5 bases). This CDR3 has 12 amino acids. Trimming removed 2 bases at V and 7 bases at J, with 9 bases between. The CDR3 DNA reads TGTGCCAGCAGTTTAAGCCTAGCTGAGCAGTACTTC. Amino acid sequence: CASSLSLAEQYF.

This chain links TRBV4-3 with TRBJ1-6; tentatively, D is TRBD1 (5 bases). This CDR3 region has 18 residues. From germline, CDR1 is LGHNA and CDR2 YSLEER. The V end lost 0 bases, the J end lost 4 bases, and 16 bases lay between the germline ends. CDR3 nucleotides: TGCGCCAGCAGCCAAGACCCCTCGCCGGGGACTTATAATTCACCCCTCCACTTT. It specifies CASSQDPSPGTYNSPLHF.

The chain couples TRBV7-9 to TRBJ1-1; 7 bases are a match to TRBD1. Trimming cost V 1 base and J 11 bases; bases outside gene matches: 4. The CDR3 totals 12 residues. CDR1 is SEHNR and CDR2 is FQNEAQ in the germline V gene (reference sequence). In nucleotides, the CDR3 is TGTGCCAGCAGCTTAGAAGGGGGCATCGCTTTCTTT. Its protein is CASSLEGGIAFF.

V usage is TRBV5-6 and J usage is TRBJ2-2, with unresolved D. The V and J ends lost 0 bases and 1 base respectively, with 7 bases between them. Germline V gene data show CDR1 as SGHDT and CDR2 as YYEEEE. This CDR3 has 15 residues. The CDR3 region has the DNA TGTGCCAGCAGCTTGGTAGAGATGAACACCGGGGAGCTGTTTTTT. This codes for CASSLVEMNTGELFF.

This clone was picked up a small number of times. The J gene is TRBJ2-7, the V gene TRBV5-3; TRBD2 aligns across 11 bases. TRBV5-3 is an ORF, with its function uncertain. Unmatched junction bases numbered 5, after V lost 3 bases and J lost 3 bases. This CDR3 is built from 15 residues. Here the CDR3 reads CARSSRTSGSYEQYF. The CDR3 DNA reads TGTGCCAGAAGCTCAAGAACTAGCGGGAGCTACGAGCAGTACTTC.

The chain joins TRBV6-5 to TRBJ2-7; D possibly corresponds to TRBD2 (5 bases). The CDR3 loop spans 15 amino acids. The germline V gene has CDR1 MNHEY and CDR2 SVGAGI. V dropped 1 base and J dropped 0 bases, with 10 bases sitting between them. The DNA for the CDR3 is TGTGCCAGCAGTTACTTTCCGGGGATCTCCTACGAGCAGTACTTC. This sequence encodes CASSYFPGISYEQYF.

The chain employs TRBV7-6 and TRBJ2-1, with D possibly being TRBD2 (5 bases). Between the trimmed V and J ends, which lost 5 bases and 1 base, there was a span of 9 bases. Germline assignment: CDR1 SGHVS and CDR2 FNYEAQ. The CDR3 totals 14 residues. CDR3: CASSPDYSYNEQFF. CDR3 DNA sequence: TGTGCCAGCAGCCCTGACTATTCCTACAATGAGCAGTTCTTC.

The V gene is TRBV4-2, the J gene TRBJ2-3; 9 nucleotides agree with TRBD2. Trimming cost V 1 base and J 4 bases; bases outside gene matches: 6. Germline CDR1 and CDR2: LGHNA and YNFKEQ. This CDR3 is 16 amino acids long. As DNA, the CDR3 is TGTGCCAGCAGCCAAGGTAATAGCGGGGGCGCAGATACGCAGTATTTT. Protein product: CASSQGNSGGADTQYF.

DNA of the CDR3: TGCGCCAGCAGTCCGACCTCTGGACAGCCCAATGAGCAGTTCTTC. It yields the protein CASSPTSGQPNEQFF. The chain is built from TRBV5-1 and TRBJ2-1, with D possibly matching TRBD1 (6 bases). With 5 bases removed from V and 6 bases from J, the gap between germline ends came to 18 bases. The CDR3 loop spans 15 amino acids. Germline values: CDR1 SGHRS, CDR2 YFSETQ.

The chain has TRBV12-3 or TRBV12-4 and TRBJ2-1; 9 bases agree with TRBD1. CDR3 length: 13 residues. J was trimmed by 8 bases and V by 5 bases; bases with no gene match: 4. The CDR3 DNA reads as TGTGCCAGCAGTCCGGGACAGGGCCATGAGCAGTTCTTC. It translates to CASSPGQGHEQFF.

The chain combines TRBV5-1 with TRBJ1-3, with TRBD1 matching 7 bases. Germline CDR1 reads SGHRS; CDR2 reads YFSETQ. Trimming removed 3 bases from V and 0 bases from J; junction bases left unmatched: 6. This CDR3 has 16 residues. CDR3 amino acids: CASSSTTGISGNTIYF. CDR3 sequence (DNA): TGCGCCAGCAGCTCCACGACAGGGATCTCTGGAAACACCATATATTTT.

This clone was counted between two and nine times. The chain is built from TRBV9 and TRBJ2-7, with 12 bases lining up with TRBD2. J was trimmed by 4 bases and V by 3 bases; bases with no gene match: 5. The CDR3 has 15 amino acids. Per the germline V gene, CDR1 is SGDLS and CDR2 is YYNGEE. The CDR3 region has the DNA TGTGCCAGCAGCGCTGCTAGCGGGAGGGCTTACGAGCAGTACTTC. Amino acid sequence: CASSAASGRAYEQYF.

J is TRBJ2-1 and V is TRBV4-2; 13 bases align to TRBD2. The CDR3 loop spans 18 amino acids. The germline gives CDR1 LGHNA, CDR2 YNFKEQ. V lost 3 bases, J lost 1 base, and 6 bases stayed unmatched. The DNA for the CDR3 is TGTGCCAGCAGCCAGTGGCCACTAGCGGGAGGGTCCTACAATGAGCAGTTCTTC. It yields the protein CASSQWPLAGGSYNEQFF.

The chain couples TRBV5-6 to TRBJ1-5; 8 bases map to TRBD1. This CDR3 spans 16 amino acids. CDR1 and CDR2 (germline): SGHDT, YYEEEE. Trimming at V came to 2 bases and at J to 5 bases, leaving 9 bases not matched to a gene. The CDR3 DNA reads as TGTGCCAGCAGCTTATGGTCAGGGGGCATCCATCAGCCCCAGCATTTT. Its translation is CASSLWSGGIHQPQHF.

V gene TRBV30 combines with J gene TRBJ2-7; TRBD1 is a possible D gene (5 bases). The CDR3 loop spans 14 amino acids. CDR1 is GTSNPN, CDR2 SVGIG, per germline (reference sequence). V lost 3 bases and J 3 bases, leaving 15 bases between the germline ends. CDR3 in amino acids: CAWSPPPQGYEQYF. The CDR3 coding sequence is TGTGCCTGGAGCCCCCCGCCCCAGGGCTACGAGCAGTACTTC.